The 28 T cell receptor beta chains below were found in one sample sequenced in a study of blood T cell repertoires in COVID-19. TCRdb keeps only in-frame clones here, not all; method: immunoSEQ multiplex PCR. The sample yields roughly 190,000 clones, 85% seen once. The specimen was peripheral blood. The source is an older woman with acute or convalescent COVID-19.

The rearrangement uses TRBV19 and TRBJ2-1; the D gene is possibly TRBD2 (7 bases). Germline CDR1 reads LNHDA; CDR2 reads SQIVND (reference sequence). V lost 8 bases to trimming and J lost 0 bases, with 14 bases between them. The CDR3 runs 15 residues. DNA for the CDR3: TGTGCCAGTTTCGGGGGGCCCGGCTCCTACAATGAGCAGTTCTTC. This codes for CASFGGPGSYNEQFF.

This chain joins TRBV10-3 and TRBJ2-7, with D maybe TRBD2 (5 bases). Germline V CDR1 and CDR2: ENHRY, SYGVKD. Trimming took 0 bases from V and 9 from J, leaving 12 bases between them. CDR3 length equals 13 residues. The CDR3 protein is CAISESNPSSQYV. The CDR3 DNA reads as TGTGCCATCAGTGAGTCGAATCCTAGCTCGCAGTACGTC.

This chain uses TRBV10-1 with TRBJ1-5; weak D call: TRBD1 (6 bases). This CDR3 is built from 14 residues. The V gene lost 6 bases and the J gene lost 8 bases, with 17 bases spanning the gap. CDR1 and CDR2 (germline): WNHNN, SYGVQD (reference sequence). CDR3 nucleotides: TGCGCCAGCAGGGGGACATTTTTTGTGAAGCCCCAGCATTTT. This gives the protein CASRGTFFVKPQHF.

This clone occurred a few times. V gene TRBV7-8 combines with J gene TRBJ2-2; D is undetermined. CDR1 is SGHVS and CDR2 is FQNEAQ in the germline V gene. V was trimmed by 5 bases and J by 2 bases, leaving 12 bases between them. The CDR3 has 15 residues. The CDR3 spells CASSPERLNTGELFF. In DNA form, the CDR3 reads TGTGCCAGCAGCCCGGAACGACTCAACACCGGGGAGCTGTTTTTT.

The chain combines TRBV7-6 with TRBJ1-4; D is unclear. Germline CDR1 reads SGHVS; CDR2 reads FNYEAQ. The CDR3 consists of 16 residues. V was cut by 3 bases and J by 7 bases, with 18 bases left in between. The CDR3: CASSLRRGGLGEKLFF. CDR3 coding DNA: TGTGCCAGCAGCTTGCGGCGGGGAGGCCTCGGTGAAAAACTGTTTTTT.

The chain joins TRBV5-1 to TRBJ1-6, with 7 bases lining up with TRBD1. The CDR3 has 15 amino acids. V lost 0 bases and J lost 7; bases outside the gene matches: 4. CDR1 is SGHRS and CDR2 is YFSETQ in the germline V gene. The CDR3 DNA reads TGCGCCAGCAGCTTGGGCCCAGGGGGGAATTCACCCCTCCACTTT. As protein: CASSLGPGGNSPLHF. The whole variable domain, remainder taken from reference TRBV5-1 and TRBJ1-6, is KAGVTQTPRYLIKTRGQQVTLSCSPISGHRSVSWYQQTPGQGLQFLFEYFSETQRNKGNFPGRFSGRQFSNSRSEMNVSTLELGDSALYLCASSLGPGGNSPLHFGNGTRLTVT.

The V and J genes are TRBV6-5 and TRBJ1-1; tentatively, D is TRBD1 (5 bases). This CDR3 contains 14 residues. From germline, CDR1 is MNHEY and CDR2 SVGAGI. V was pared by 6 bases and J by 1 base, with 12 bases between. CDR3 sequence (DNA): TGTGCCAGCAGGCCCCAGGGTGGGAACACTGAAGCTTTCTTT. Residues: CASRPQGGNTEAFF.

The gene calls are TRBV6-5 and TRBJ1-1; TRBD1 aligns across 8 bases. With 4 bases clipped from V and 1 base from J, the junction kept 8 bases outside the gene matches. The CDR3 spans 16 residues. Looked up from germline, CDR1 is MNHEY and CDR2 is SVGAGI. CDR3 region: CASSSGAGGPNTEAFF. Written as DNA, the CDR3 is TGTGCCAGCAGTTCGGGGGCAGGGGGCCCGAACACTGAAGCTTTCTTT.

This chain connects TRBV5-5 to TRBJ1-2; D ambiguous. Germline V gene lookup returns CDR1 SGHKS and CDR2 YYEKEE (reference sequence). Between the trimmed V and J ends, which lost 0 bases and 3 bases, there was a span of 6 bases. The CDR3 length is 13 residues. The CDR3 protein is CASSLGRDYGYTF. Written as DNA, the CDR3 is TGTGCCAGCAGCTTGGGACGGGACTATGGCTACACCTTC.

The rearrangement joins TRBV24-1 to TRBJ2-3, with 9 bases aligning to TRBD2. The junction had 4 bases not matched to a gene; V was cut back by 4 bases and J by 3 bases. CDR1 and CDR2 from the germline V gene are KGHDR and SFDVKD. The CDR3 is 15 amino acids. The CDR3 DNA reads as TGTGCCACCAGTGACCCCCTAGCGGGAACAGATACGCAGTATTTT. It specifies CATSDPLAGTDTQYF.

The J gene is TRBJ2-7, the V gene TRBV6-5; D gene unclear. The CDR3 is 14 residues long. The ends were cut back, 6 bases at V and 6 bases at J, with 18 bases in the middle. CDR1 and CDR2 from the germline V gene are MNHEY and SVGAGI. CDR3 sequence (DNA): TGTGCCAGCAGGCCATCCGGCGTTTCGGGCGAGCAGTACTTC. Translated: CASRPSGVSGEQYF.

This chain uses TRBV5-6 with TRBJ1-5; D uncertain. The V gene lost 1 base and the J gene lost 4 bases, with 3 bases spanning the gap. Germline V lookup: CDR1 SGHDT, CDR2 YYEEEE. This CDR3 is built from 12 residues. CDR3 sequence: CASSLLNQPQHF. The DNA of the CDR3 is TGTGCCAGCAGCTTGCTAAATCAGCCCCAGCATTTT.

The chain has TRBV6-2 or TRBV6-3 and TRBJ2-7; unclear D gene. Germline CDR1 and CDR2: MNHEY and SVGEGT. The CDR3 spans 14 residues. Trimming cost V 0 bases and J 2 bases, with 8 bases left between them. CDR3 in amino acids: CASSYSTLPYEQYV. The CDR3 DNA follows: TGTGCCAGCAGTTACTCGACACTTCCCTACGAGCAGTACGTC.

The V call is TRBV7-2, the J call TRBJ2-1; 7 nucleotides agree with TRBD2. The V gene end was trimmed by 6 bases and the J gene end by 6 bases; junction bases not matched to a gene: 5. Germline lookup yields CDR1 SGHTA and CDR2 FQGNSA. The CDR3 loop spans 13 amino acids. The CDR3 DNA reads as TGTGCCAGCAGGCGGGCTAGCGGCAATGAGCAGTTCTTC. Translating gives CASRRASGNEQFF. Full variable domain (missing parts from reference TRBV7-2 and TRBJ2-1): GAGVSQSPSNKVTEKGKDVELRCDPISGHTALYWYRQSLGQGLEFLIYFQGNSAPDKSGLPSDRFSAERTGGSVSTLTIQRTQQEDSAVYLCASRRASGNEQFFGPGTRLTVL.

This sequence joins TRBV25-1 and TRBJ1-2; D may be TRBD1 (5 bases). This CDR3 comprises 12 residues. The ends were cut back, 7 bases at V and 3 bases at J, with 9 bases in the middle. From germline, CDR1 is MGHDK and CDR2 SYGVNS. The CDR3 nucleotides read TGTGCCAGCAAGGGGCCTTACTATGGCTACACCTTC. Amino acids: CASKGPYYGYTF.

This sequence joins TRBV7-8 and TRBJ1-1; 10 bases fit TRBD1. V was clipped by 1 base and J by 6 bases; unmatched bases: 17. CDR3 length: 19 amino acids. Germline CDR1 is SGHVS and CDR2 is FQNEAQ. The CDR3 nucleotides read TGTGCCAGCAGCTTAGTCCCGACAGGGGGCGCGGGGAGGGCCCCTGAAGCTTTCTTT. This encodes CASSLVPTGGAGRAPEAFF.

The CDR3 spells CASSLVGPSGLSSYNEQFF. In nucleotides, the CDR3 is TGTGCCAGCAGCTTAGTAGGGCCTAGCGGACTGAGCTCCTACAATGAGCAGTTCTTC. J is TRBJ2-1 and V is TRBV11-2; 7 bases match TRBD2. Germline CDR1 SGHAT, CDR2 FQNNGV. Trimming cost V 1 base and J 0 bases; bases outside gene matches: 12. This CDR3 is 19 amino acids long. Full variable domain (rest looked up from reference TRBV11-2 and TRBJ2-1): EAGVAQSPRYKIIEKRQSVAFWCNPISGHATLYWYQQILGQGPKLLIQFQNNGVVDDSQLPKDRFSAERLKGVDSTLKIQPAKLEDSAVYLCASSLVGPSGLSSYNEQFFGPGTRLTVL.

The DNA for the CDR3 is TGTGCCAGCAGTACAGGACAGATAACTAACTATGGCTACACCTTC. Its protein is CASSTGQITNYGYTF. The rearrangement links TRBV27 to TRBJ1-2, with a tentative D call TRBD1 (6 bases). Germline CDR1 is MNHEY and CDR2 is SMNVEV (reference sequence). Trimming removed 5 bases from V and 0 bases from J, with 13 bases in between. This CDR3 has 15 amino acids.

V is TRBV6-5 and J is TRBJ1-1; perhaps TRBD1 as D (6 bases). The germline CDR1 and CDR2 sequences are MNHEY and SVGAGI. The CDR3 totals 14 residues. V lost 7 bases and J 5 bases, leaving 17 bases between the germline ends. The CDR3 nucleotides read TGTGCCAGCACCACAGGGATAGGTGGAACTGAAGCTTTCTTT. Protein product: CASTTGIGGTEAFF.

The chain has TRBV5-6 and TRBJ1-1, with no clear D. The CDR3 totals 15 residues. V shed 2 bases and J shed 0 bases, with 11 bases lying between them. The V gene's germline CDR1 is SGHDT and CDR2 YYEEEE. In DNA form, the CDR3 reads TGTGCCAGCAGCTTCCTGGCAGGCGTGAACACTGAAGCTTTCTTT. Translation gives CASSFLAGVNTEAFF.

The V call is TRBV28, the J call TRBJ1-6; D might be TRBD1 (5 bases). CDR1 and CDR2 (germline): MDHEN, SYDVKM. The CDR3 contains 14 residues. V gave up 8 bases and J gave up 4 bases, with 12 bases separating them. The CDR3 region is CASHSGGYNSPLHF. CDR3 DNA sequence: TGTGCCAGCCACAGCGGGGGTTATAATTCACCCCTCCACTTT.

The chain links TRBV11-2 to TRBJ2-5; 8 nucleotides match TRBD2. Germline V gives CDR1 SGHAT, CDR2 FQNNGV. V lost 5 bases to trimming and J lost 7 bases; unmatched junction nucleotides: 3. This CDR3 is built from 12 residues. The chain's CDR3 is CASSHTSGTQYF. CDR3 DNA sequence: TGTGCCAGCAGCCACACTAGCGGGACCCAGTACTTC.

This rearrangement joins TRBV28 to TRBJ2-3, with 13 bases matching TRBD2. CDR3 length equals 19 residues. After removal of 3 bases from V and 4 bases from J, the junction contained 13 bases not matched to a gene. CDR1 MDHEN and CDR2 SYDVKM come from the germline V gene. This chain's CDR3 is CASSFSTHRTSGSSDTQYF. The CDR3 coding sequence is TGTGCCAGCAGTTTTTCTACCCACAGGACTAGCGGGAGCTCAGATACGCAGTATTTT.

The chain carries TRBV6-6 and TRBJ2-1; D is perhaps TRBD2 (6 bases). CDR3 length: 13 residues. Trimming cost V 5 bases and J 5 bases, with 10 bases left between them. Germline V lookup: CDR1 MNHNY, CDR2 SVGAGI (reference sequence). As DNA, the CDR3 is TGTGCCAGCAGTCCGGCTAGCGACAATGAGCAGTTCTTC. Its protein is CASSPASDNEQFF.

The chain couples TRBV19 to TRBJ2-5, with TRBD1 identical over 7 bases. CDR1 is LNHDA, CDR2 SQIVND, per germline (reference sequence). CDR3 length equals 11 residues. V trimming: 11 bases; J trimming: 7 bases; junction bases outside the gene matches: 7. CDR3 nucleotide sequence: TGTGCCGTACAGGGGTTTGGGACCCAGTACTTC. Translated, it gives CAVQGFGTQYF.

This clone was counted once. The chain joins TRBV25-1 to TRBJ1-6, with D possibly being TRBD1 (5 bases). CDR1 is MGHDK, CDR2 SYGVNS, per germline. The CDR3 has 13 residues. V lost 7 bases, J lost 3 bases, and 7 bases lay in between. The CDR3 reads CASTGNYNSPLHF. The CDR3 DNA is TGTGCCAGCACAGGGAACTATAATTCACCCCTCCACTTT.

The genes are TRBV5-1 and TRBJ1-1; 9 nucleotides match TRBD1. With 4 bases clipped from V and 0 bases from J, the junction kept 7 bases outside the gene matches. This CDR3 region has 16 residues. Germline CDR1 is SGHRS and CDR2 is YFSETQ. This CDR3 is CASSPGQGLMNTEAFF. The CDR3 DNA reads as TGCGCCAGCAGCCCGGGACAGGGATTAATGAACACTGAAGCTTTCTTT.

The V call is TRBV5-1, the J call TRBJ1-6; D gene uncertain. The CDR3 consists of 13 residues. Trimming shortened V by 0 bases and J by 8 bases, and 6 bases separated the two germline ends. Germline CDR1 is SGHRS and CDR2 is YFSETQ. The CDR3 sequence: CASSLAGDSPLHF. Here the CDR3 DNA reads TGCGCCAGCAGCTTGGCCGGGGATTCACCCCTCCACTTT.